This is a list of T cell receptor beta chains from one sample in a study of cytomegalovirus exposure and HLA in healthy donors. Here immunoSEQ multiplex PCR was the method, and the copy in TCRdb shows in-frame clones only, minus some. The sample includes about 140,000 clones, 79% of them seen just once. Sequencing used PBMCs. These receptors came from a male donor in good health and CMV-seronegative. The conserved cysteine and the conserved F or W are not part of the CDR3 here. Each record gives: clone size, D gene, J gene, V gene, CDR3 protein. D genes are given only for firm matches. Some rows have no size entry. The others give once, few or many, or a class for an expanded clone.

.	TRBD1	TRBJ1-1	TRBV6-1	ASSEHRGPVFTEAF
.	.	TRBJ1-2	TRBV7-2	ASSLARDFSNYGYT
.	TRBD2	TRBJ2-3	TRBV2	ATAMGGGNADTQY
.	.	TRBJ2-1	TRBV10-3	AISEGAASEQF
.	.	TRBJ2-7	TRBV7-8	ASSYGSGAEGVEQY
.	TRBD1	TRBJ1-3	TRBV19	ASSIVPGQSSGNTIY
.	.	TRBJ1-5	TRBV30	AWSRGLNQPQH
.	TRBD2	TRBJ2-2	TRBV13	ASSSRLAGGPHTGELF
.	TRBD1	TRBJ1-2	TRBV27	ASSLMGTGNYGYT
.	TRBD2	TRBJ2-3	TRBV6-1	ASSVTLAGDDTQY
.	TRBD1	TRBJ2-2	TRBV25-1	ASSDRDRERGGSGELF
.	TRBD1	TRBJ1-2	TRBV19	ASRTGEAVYYGYT
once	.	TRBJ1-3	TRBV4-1	ASSQSTGSGNTIY
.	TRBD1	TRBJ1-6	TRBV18	ASSRTGTLSNSPLH
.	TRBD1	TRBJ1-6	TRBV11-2	ASSFLGQGAKFVNSPLH
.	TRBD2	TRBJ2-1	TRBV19	ASSIRTSGEYNEQF
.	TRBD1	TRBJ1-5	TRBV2	ASSPGTADQPQH
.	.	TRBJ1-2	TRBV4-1	ASSQVAVYNYGYT
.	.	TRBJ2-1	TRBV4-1	ASSPRWASSYNEQF
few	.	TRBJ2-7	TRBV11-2	ASSLDTTGYYEQY
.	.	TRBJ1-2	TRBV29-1	SVTRNRDGYT
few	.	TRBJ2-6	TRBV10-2	ASSEGISGANVLT
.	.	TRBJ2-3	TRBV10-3	AISEEGVSQY
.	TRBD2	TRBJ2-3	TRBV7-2	ASSLAAAGGSTDTQY
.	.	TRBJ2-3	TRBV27	ASSNAGSDTQY
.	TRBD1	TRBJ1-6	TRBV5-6	ASSLALDRGNSPLH